The rows below give T cell receptor beta chains drawn from one sample of a study of graft-versus-host responses after intestinal transplantation. These receptors lack a known antigen. The data were produced by immunoSEQ multiplex PCR, yet TCRdb's version contains in-frame clones alone and is incomplete. This table has approximately 75,000 clones, 90% appearing once. The input for sequencing was unstimulated CD8+ T cells sorted from spleen or lymph node cells, taken before transplant. The receptor set was obtained from a human donor who was the organ donor for an intestinal transplant. Each CDR3 is given with its conserved first and last residue. A D gene is named only where the DNA matches it firmly. Expanded clones are given a class, and other clones once, few, many or no size at all.

d_call j_call cdr3_length clone_size v_call cdr3_aa cdr3_nt
TRBD1 TRBJ2-5 15 - TRBV15 CATSRDPGQKETQYF TGTGCCACCAGCAGAGACCCGGGACAGAAAGAGACCCAGTACTTC
- TRBJ2-1 13 - TRBV27 CASSLGGVDEQFF TGTGCCAGCAGTTTAGGCGGGGTCGATGAGCAGTTCTTC
- TRBJ1-5 16 - TRBV19 CASSIGGGGLGQPQHF TGTGCCAGTAGTATAGGAGGTGGAGGGTTGGGTCAGCCCCAGCATTTT
- TRBJ1-5 14 - TRBV2 CASRQGGEAQPQHF TGTGCCAGCAGGCAGGGAGGAGAGGCTCAGCCCCAGCATTTT
- TRBJ1-1 12 few TRBV19 CATKATYTEAFF TGTGCCACCAAGGCGACTTACACTGAAGCTTTCTTT
TRBD2 TRBJ2-3 14 - TRBV19 CASRTSGSTDTQYF TGTGCCAGTAGGACTAGCGGTAGCACAGATACGCAGTATTTT
TRBD2 TRBJ2-3 16 few TRBV4-2 CASSRDRGDRTDTQYF TGTGCCAGCAGCCGAGATCGGGGGGACCGAACAGATACGCAGTATTTT
- TRBJ1-1 13 - TRBV4-3 CASSRSTGPEAFF TGCGCCAGCAGCCGGAGTACAGGGCCTGAAGCTTTCTTT
- TRBJ2-1 13 - TRBV4-1 CASSQDSGNEQFF TGCGCCAGCAGCCAAGATTCGGGGAATGAGCAGTTCTTC
- TRBJ1-1 15 - TRBV6-1 CASFVARATNTEAFF TGTGCCAGTTTTGTGGCCAGGGCCACGAACACTGAAGCTTTCTTT
TRBD2 TRBJ2-1 15 - TRBV4-1 CASTSSGATYNEQFF TGCGCCAGCACCTCTAGCGGGGCCACCTACAATGAGCAGTTCTTC
TRBD1 TRBJ1-5 17 - TRBV27 CASSLSPLQGADQPQHF TGTGCCAGCAGTTTATCTCCATTACAGGGGGCAGATCAGCCCCAGCATTTT
- TRBJ1-3 15 few TRBV21-1 CASREDSRSGNTIYF TGTGCCAGCAGGGAGGACAGCCGCTCTGGAAACACCATATATTTT